A single sample is the source of the 32 T cell receptor beta chains below, sequenced in a study of blood T cell repertoires in COVID-19. Assay used: immunoSEQ multiplex PCR; TCRdb lists only in-frame clones, some missing. The table includes more than 200,000 clones, around 88% detected once. The specimen sequenced was peripheral blood. These receptors all come from a man under 40 with active or convalescent COVID-19.

This sequence joins TRBV4-2 and TRBJ2-7; a possible D gene is TRBD2 (5 bases). Between the trimmed V and J ends, which lost 0 bases and 1 base, there was a span of 19 bases. This CDR3 comprises 18 residues. Germline values: CDR1 LGHNA, CDR2 YNFKEQ. The CDR3 reads CASSQDPGRGFGSYEQYF. The CDR3 DNA reads as TGTGCCAGCAGCCAAGATCCAGGTCGGGGTTTCGGGTCCTACGAGCAGTACTTC.

V gene TRBV2 combines with J gene TRBJ1-5; D ambiguous. This CDR3 is built from 15 residues. Germline CDR1 and CDR2: SNHLY and FYNNEI. V lost 6 bases, J lost 2 bases, and 14 bases lay in between. The CDR3 DNA is TGTGCCAGCAGACTAGACGGAGGAGGCAATCAGCCCCAGCATTTT. Protein sequence: CASRLDGGGNQPQHF.

This chain links TRBV27 with TRBJ1-1; D uncertain. CDR1 is MNHEY, CDR2 SMNVEV, per germline (reference sequence). The CDR3 has 14 amino acids. The V end was cut by 2 bases, the J end by 0 bases, with 7 bases between. CDR3 amino acids: CASSLRQVNTEAFF. The CDR3 DNA reads as TGTGCCAGCAGTTTACGGCAGGTGAACACTGAAGCTTTCTTT.

The V and J genes are TRBV4-1 and TRBJ1-2, with 8 nucleotides matching TRBD1. V gave up 4 bases and J gave up 7 bases; unmatched junction bases: 11. The CDR3 runs to 15 residues. CDR1 is MGHRA, CDR2 YSYEKL, per germline. The CDR3 DNA reads TGCGCCAGCAGCCGGGATGTTTTTCAGGGGGCTGGCTACACCTTC. The encoded protein is CASSRDVFQGAGYTF.

The chain carries TRBV9 and TRBJ1-4; perhaps TRBD1 as D (5 bases). The CDR3 has 15 amino acids. Germline lookup yields CDR1 SGDLS and CDR2 YYNGEE. V dropped 4 bases and J dropped 8 bases, with 18 bases sitting between them. The CDR3 is CASSTSGGEGEKLFF. CDR3 in DNA: TGTGCCAGCAGCACCTCCGGGGGGGAGGGGGAAAAACTGTTTTTT.

The V and J genes are TRBV14 and TRBJ2-5; 10 bases line up with TRBD2. Losses at the gene ends were 4 bases for V and 3 bases for J; bases not matched to a gene: 8. Germline V gene sequence: CDR1 SGHDN, CDR2 FVKESK. The CDR3 consists of 16 residues. The CDR3 region is CASSPGGGLAKETQYF. CDR3 sequence (DNA): TGTGCCAGCAGCCCAGGTGGGGGACTAGCGAAAGAGACCCAGTACTTC.

This clone turned up a few times. The rearrangement joins TRBV19 to TRBJ1-1, with D tentatively TRBD1 (6 bases). CDR3 length: 15 amino acids. The germline V and J ends were trimmed by 5 bases and 6 bases, with 19 bases remaining between them. Per germline, CDR1 LNHDA and CDR2 SQIVND (reference sequence). CDR3 sequence (DNA): TGTGCCAGTAGTCCCCAACAGGGAATATTGTCTGAAGCTTTCTTT. Amino acids: CASSPQQGILSEAFF.

The rearrangement joins TRBV6-5 to TRBJ1-2; D may be TRBD1 (6 bases). Germline V gives CDR1 MNHEY, CDR2 SVGAGI. V dropped 5 bases and J dropped 2 bases, with 15 bases sitting between them. The CDR3 has 15 residues. In DNA, the CDR3 is TGTGCCAGCAGTCGCTACAGGGAACCCAACTATGGCTACACCTTC. Its translation is CASSRYREPNYGYTF.

The table lists this clone with a count of one. The chain is built from TRBV11-1 and TRBJ2-3; a weak D match, TRBD2 (6 bases). The CDR3 consists of 14 residues. Germline V CDR1 and CDR2: SGHAT, FQDESV (reference sequence). Trimming left V 8 bases short and J 2 bases short, with 14 bases between. The CDR3 nucleotides are TGTGCCAGCTCACGGGGGATTTACACAGATACGCAGTATTTT. It encodes CASSRGIYTDTQYF.

The rearrangement links TRBV9 to TRBJ1-6; D might be TRBD1 (6 bases). The germline V gene has CDR1 SGDLS and CDR2 YYNGEE. This CDR3 region has 14 residues. V lost 0 bases to trimming and J lost 5 bases, with 6 bases between them. CDR3 DNA: TGTGCCAGCAGCGTAGCAGGGGATAATTCACCCCTCCACTTT. Protein sequence: CASSVAGDNSPLHF.

The chain recombines TRBV4-2 with TRBJ1-6, with no clear D. The CDR3 has 17 residues. Germline V gene lookup returns CDR1 LGHNA and CDR2 YNFKEQ. Trimming took 0 bases from V and 0 from J, leaving 9 bases between them. CDR3 sequence reads: CASSQDPTNSYNSPLHF. The CDR3 DNA follows: TGTGCCAGCAGCCAAGATCCCACAAACTCCTATAATTCACCCCTCCACTTT.

This chain links TRBV5-4 with TRBJ2-7; D might be TRBD1 (6 bases). This CDR3 region has 15 residues. CDR1 and CDR2 from the germline V gene are SGHNT and YYREEE (reference sequence). Trimming left V 5 bases short and J 0 bases short, with 15 bases between. The CDR3 loop reads CASRGGGSLSYEQYF. DNA for the CDR3: TGTGCCAGCAGAGGGGGTGGGTCCCTCTCCTACGAGCAGTACTTC.

This rearrangement joins TRBV4-1 to TRBJ1-2, with 8 nucleotides matching TRBD1. In germline, CDR1 is MGHRA, CDR2 YSYEKL. The CDR3 is 18 amino acids. V was clipped by 3 bases and J by 4 bases; unmatched bases: 16. CDR3 DNA: TGCGCCAGCAGCCAGGGATTGATGGGCAGGGGGCTCGTCTATGGCTACACCTTC. Protein product: CASSQGLMGRGLVYGYTF.

This clone showed up just once. The chain carries TRBV7-2 and TRBJ2-1; D not resolved. V was cut by 1 base and J by 11 bases, with 15 bases left in between. CDR1 SGHTA and CDR2 FQGNSA come from the germline V gene. The CDR3 has 14 residues. CDR3 DNA sequence: TGTGCCAGCAGCTTAGATTTGGCCTCCGAACAGCAGTTCTTC. This codes for CASSLDLASEQQFF. Full variable domain (remainder filled in from reference TRBV7-2 and TRBJ2-1): GAGVSQSPSNKVTEKGKDVELRCDPISGHTALYWYRQSLGQGLEFLIYFQGNSAPDKSGLPSDRFSAERTGGSVSTLTIQRTQQEDSAVYLCASSLDLASEQQFFGPGTRLTVL.

The CDR3 sequence is CASSQGAVTSPGGETQYF. The DNA for the CDR3 is TGTGCCAGCAGCCAAGGGGCAGTGACCTCCCCTGGGGGGGAGACCCAGTACTTC. The V and J genes are TRBV3-1 (or the pseudogene TRBV3-2) and TRBJ2-5; tentative D call: TRBD2 (6 bases). The V gene lost 1 base and the J gene lost 5 bases, with 23 bases spanning the gap. Germline CDR1 is LGHDT and CDR2 is YNNKEL (reference sequence). CDR3 length equals 18 residues.

The chain links TRBV10-3 to TRBJ2-3; D is perhaps TRBD2 (7 bases). Trimming stripped 3 bases from V and 5 bases from J, with 18 bases between. CDR1 and CDR2 from the germline V gene are ENHRY and SYGVKD. There are 16 residues in the CDR3. CDR3 coding DNA: TGTGCCATCAGTGAAGGGGGGGGAACCCGAGGAGATACGCAGTATTTT. Translation gives CAISEGGGTRGDTQYF.

Only a few counts were recorded for this clone. The chain joins TRBV4-2 to TRBJ1-6; 8 bases match TRBD1. The length of the CDR3 is 15 residues. Per germline, CDR1 LGHNA and CDR2 YNFKEQ. The J segment lost 10 bases and the V segment lost 0 bases, leaving 5 bases of the junction unmatched. The CDR3 region is CASSQDTGGGSPLHF. The CDR3 DNA follows: TGTGCCAGCAGCCAAGATACAGGGGGAGGATCACCCCTCCACTTT.

V gene TRBV15 combines with J gene TRBJ2-3; 8 nucleotides align to TRBD2. In germline, CDR1 is LNHNV, CDR2 YYDKDF (reference sequence). The CDR3 spans 13 residues. V lost 8 bases, J lost 6 bases, and 7 bases stayed unmatched. DNA for the CDR3: TGTGCCACCGAGCGGGGGCATGAGGATACGCAGTATTTT. Encoded protein: CATERGHEDTQYF.

V usage is TRBV19 and J usage is TRBJ2-1, with 9 nucleotides matching TRBD2. The CDR3 loop spans 15 amino acids. V lost 2 bases, J lost 4 bases, and 3 bases stayed unmatched. Germline CDR1 LNHDA, CDR2 SQIVND (reference sequence). The CDR3 protein is CASSITSGLYNEQFF. The CDR3 nucleotides are TGTGCCAGTAGTATAACTAGCGGGCTATACAATGAGCAGTTCTTC.

The V gene is TRBV7-2, the J gene TRBJ2-3; 7 bases align to TRBD2. Trimming took 5 bases from V and 6 from J; bases not matched to a gene: 11. Germline V gives CDR1 SGHTA, CDR2 FQGNSA. The CDR3 runs to 15 residues. Here the CDR3 reads CASSEGLPPRDTQYF. The CDR3, as DNA: TGTGCCAGCAGCGAGGGACTACCTCCGAGGGATACGCAGTATTTT.

The CDR3 DNA follows: TGTGCCAGCAGCCCCGGGACAGGGGCAGATACGCAGTATTTT. The encoded protein is CASSPGTGADTQYF. V usage is TRBV3-1 (or the pseudogene TRBV3-2) and J usage is TRBJ2-3; 10 nucleotides match TRBD1. With 4 bases clipped from V and 4 bases from J, the junction kept 2 bases outside the gene matches. CDR1 LGHDT and CDR2 YNNKEL come from the germline V gene (reference sequence). The CDR3 has 14 amino acids.

This clone was seen only once. The rearrangement uses TRBV6-2 or TRBV6-3 and TRBJ2-2; a weak D match, TRBD1 (5 bases). Germline CDR1 and CDR2: MNHEY and SVGEGT. V lost 5 bases to trimming and J lost 1 base, with 8 bases between them. This CDR3 is 14 amino acids long. CDR3 loop: CASSNTGNTGELFF. DNA of the CDR3: TGTGCCAGCAGTAACACAGGGAACACCGGGGAGCTGTTTTTT.

The chain combines TRBV29-1 with TRBJ1-1, with D tentatively TRBD1 (5 bases). Per the germline V gene, CDR1 is SQVTM and CDR2 is ANQGSEA. The CDR3 is made up of 13 amino acids. Trimming took 4 bases from V and 7 from J, leaving 16 bases between them. The CDR3 sequence: CSVVPREMIEAFF. The CDR3 region has the DNA TGCAGCGTTGTTCCCAGGGAAATGATTGAAGCTTTCTTT.

The chain uses TRBV5-4 and TRBJ2-3; D may be TRBD2 (6 bases). The CDR3 is 16 residues long. Per the germline V gene, CDR1 is SGHNT and CDR2 is YYREEE (reference sequence). V shed 0 bases and J shed 2 bases, with 13 bases lying between them. CDR3 in DNA: TGTGCCAGCAGCTTGGGAGGCGGGGCGAACACAGATACGCAGTATTTT. Translating it yields CASSLGGGANTDTQYF. Filled out from reference TRBV5-4 and TRBJ2-3, the complete variable domain reads ETGVTQSPTHLIKTRGQQVTLRCSSQSGHNTVSWYQQALGQGPQFIFQYYREEENGRGNFPPRFSGLQFPNYSSELNVNALELDDSALYLCASSLGGGANTDTQYFGPGTRLTVL.

In nucleotides, the CDR3 is TGTGCCAGCAGCCAAGGCGCCGGGACAGGGGTTTACACCGGGGAGCTGTTTTTT. It yields the protein CASSQGAGTGVYTGELFF. The V call is TRBV11-2, the J call TRBJ2-2; 10 bases fit TRBD1. The CDR3 loop spans 18 amino acids. CDR1 SGHAT and CDR2 FQNNGV come from the germline V gene. After removal of 5 bases from V and 3 bases from J, the junction contained 12 bases not matched to a gene. Full variable domain (missing parts from reference TRBV11-2 and TRBJ2-2): EAGVAQSPRYKIIEKRQSVAFWCNPISGHATLYWYQQILGQGPKLLIQFQNNGVVDDSQLPKDRFSAERLKGVDSTLKIQPAKLEDSAVYLCASSQGAGTGVYTGELFFGEGSRLTVL.

The genes are TRBV19 and TRBJ1-2; D call uncertain. The V end lost 4 bases, the J end lost 6 bases, and 12 bases lay between the germline ends. CDR3 size: 13 residues. Germline CDR1 LNHDA, CDR2 SQIVND (reference sequence). Here the CDR3 reads CASSTPGLNGYTF. In DNA, the CDR3 is TGTGCCAGTAGTACCCCTGGACTGAATGGCTACACCTTC. The whole variable domain, remainder taken from reference TRBV19 and TRBJ1-2, is DGGITQSPKYLFRKEGQNVTLSCEQNLNHDAMYWYRQDPGQGLRLIYYSQIVNDFQKGDIAEGYSVSREKKESFPLTVTSAQKNPTAFYLCASSTPGLNGYTFGSGTRLTVV.

CDR3 sequence: CASREGASHNSPLHF. The CDR3 DNA follows: TGTGCCAGCCGGGAGGGGGCGAGTCATAATTCACCCCTCCACTTT. The J gene is TRBJ1-6, the V gene TRBV2; TRBD1 matches 7 bases. CDR1 is SNHLY and CDR2 is FYNNEI in the germline V gene. The CDR3 extends over 15 amino acids. Trimming took 8 bases from V and 5 from J; bases not matched to a gene: 9. Drawing the rest from reference TRBV2 and TRBJ1-6, the complete variable domain is EPEVTQTPSHQVTQMGQEVILRCVPISNHLYFYWYRQILGQKVEFLVSFYNNEISEKSEIFDDQFSVERPDGSNFTLKIRSTKLEDSAMYFCASREGASHNSPLHFGNGTRLTVT.

The rearrangement links TRBV4-3 to TRBJ1-2; perhaps TRBD1 as D (6 bases). V was cut by 0 bases and J by 8 bases, with 19 bases left in between. Germline values: CDR1 LGHNA, CDR2 YSLEER. The CDR3 runs to 16 residues. In DNA form, the CDR3 reads TGCGCCAGCAGCCAAGATCGGTCAGGGGATGCTGGGGGCTACACCTTC. Amino acid sequence: CASSQDRSGDAGGYTF.

This clone was seen only a few times. V and J are TRBV12-3 or TRBV12-4 and TRBJ1-1; D is ambiguous. Trimming removed 2 bases from V and 11 bases from J, with 12 bases in between. CDR3 length: 12 amino acids. The CDR3 here is CASSLMVAPAFF. The DNA for the CDR3 is TGTGCCAGCAGTTTAATGGTGGCTCCGGCTTTCTTT.

This clone was observed a handful of times. The chain has TRBV11-2 and TRBJ1-2; a weak D match, TRBD1 (6 bases). Germline CDR1 and CDR2: SGHAT and FQNNGV. V dropped 6 bases and J dropped 6 bases, with 23 bases sitting between them. There are 16 residues in the CDR3. This chain's CDR3 is CASSKTRTALSHGYTF. DNA for the CDR3: TGTGCCAGCAGTAAAACACGGACAGCCCTTAGCCATGGCTACACCTTC.

The genes are TRBV5-8 and TRBJ1-1; 8 positions match TRBD1. Germline-derived CDR1 and CDR2 are SGHTS and YDEGEE. The CDR3 has 17 residues. With V trimmed by 4 bases and J by 0 bases, 11 bases remained unmatched. The CDR3 protein is CASSHGGRGHMNTEAFF. The CDR3 nucleotides are TGTGCCAGCAGCCATGGAGGCAGGGGGCATATGAACACTGAAGCTTTCTTT.

V usage is TRBV2 and J usage is TRBJ1-1; unclear D gene. CDR1 and CDR2 from the germline V gene are SNHLY and FYNNEI. Between the trimmed V and J ends, which lost 8 bases and 0 bases, there was a span of 10 bases. The CDR3 loop spans 13 amino acids. In DNA, the CDR3 is TGTGCCAGCTCAGAGGGAATGAACACTGAAGCTTTCTTT. Residues: CASSEGMNTEAFF.